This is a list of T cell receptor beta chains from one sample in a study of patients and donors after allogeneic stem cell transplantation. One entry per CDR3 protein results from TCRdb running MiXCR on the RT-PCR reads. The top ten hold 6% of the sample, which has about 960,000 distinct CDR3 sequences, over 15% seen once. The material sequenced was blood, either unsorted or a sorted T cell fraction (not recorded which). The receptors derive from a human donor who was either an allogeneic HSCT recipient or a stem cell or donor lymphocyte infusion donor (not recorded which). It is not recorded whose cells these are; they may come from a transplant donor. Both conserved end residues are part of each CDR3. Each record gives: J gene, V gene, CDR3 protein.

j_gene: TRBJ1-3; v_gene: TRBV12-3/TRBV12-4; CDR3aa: CASSLGSRSSGNTIYF
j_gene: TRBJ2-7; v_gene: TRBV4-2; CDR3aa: CASSPSLVALYEQYF
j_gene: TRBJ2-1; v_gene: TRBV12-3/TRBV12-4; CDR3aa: CASSPRLLVEQFF
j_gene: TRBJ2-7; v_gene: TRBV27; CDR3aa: CASSFASGRTAYEQYF
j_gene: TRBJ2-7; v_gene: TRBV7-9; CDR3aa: CASRGTVGSYEQYF
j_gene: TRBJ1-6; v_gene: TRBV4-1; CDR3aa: CASSQNRAYNSPLHF
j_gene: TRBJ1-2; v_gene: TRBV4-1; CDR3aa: CASSRLRESGGYTF
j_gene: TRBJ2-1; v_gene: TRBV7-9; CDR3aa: CASSPAKGGYNEQFF
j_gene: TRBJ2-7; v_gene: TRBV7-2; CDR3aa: CASSIVTGGHSYEQYF
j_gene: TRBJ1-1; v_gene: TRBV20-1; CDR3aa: CSVLDRGGTEAFF
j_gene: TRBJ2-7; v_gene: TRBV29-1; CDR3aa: CSVSRLLSYEQYF
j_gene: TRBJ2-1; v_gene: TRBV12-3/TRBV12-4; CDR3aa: CASSPGTSGRGDNEQSF
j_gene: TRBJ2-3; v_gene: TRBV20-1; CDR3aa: CSANIAGSTDTQYF
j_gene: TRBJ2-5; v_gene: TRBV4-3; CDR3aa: CASSQGGQGPETQYF
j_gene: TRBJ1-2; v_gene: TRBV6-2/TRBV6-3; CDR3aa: CASNRTPGNYGYTF
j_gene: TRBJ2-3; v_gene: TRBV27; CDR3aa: CASSLLGPAPDTQYF
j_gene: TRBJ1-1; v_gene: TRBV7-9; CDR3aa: CASGRGQKNTEAFF